Below, 10 T cell receptor beta chains from the same sample are listed, as sequenced in a study of cytomegalovirus exposure and HLA in healthy donors. Amplification used 60 Vbeta primers and 13 Jbeta primers. TCRdb keeps only in-frame clones here, not all; method: immunoSEQ multiplex PCR. This sample has more than 200,000 clones, with roughly 83% found just once. Sample: PBMCs. These receptors were collected from a girl aged 5-17 years in good health and CMV-seronegative.

The genes are TRBV30 and TRBJ2-5, with TRBD1 as a possible D gene (6 bases). The V gene's germline CDR1 is GTSNPN and CDR2 SVGIG (reference sequence). Trimming took 0 bases from V and 2 from J, leaving 10 bases between them. The CDR3 is made up of 14 amino acids. The CDR3 region is CAWSVRTAQETQYF. CDR3 in DNA: TGTGCCTGGAGTGTACGGACAGCTCAAGAGACCCAGTACTTC.

With regard to this clone: Its ends do not fully match the called genes, so a read error is possible. Other DNA sequences in the same sample also yield this CDR3. The V and J genes are TRBV5-6 and TRBJ2-7; 7 nucleotides align to TRBD2. Germline CDR1 and CDR2: SGHDT and YYEEEE. This CDR3 region has 15 residues. DNA of the CDR3: TGTGCCAGCAGCTTGGCCGGGGAGGGGTTTTACGAGCAATACTTC. It specifies CASSLAGEGFYEQYF.

Comments on this clone: Other DNA sequences in this specimen translate into the identical CDR3. The V and J genes are TRBV27 and TRBJ1-2, with D maybe TRBD1 (6 bases). The CDR3 loop spans 14 amino acids. Trimming pared 5 bases from V and 8 bases from J, leaving 18 bases between. Germline assignment: CDR1 MNHEY and CDR2 SMNVEV (reference sequence). The CDR3 sequence is CASSRTATLTGYTF. The CDR3 region has the DNA TGTGCCAGCAGTAGGACAGCTACCCTGACCGGCTACACCTTC.

This clone was recorded only once. V usage is TRBV30 and J usage is TRBJ1-2; D remains unclear. Germline V CDR1 and CDR2: GTSNPN, SVGIG (reference sequence). CDR3 length: 12 amino acids. The V and J ends lost 0 bases and 6 bases respectively, with 8 bases between them. The CDR3 sequence: CAWSVPADGYTF. CDR3 nucleotides: TGTGCCTGGAGTGTACCCGCGGATGGCTACACCTTC.

This chain connects TRBV7-9 to TRBJ1-1; 7 bases are a match to TRBD1. With V trimmed by 5 bases and J by 6 bases, 6 bases remained unmatched. The V gene's germline CDR1 is SEHNR and CDR2 FQNEAQ (reference sequence). This CDR3 is 13 amino acids long. Here the CDR3 reads CASSPGGGSEAFF. CDR3 in DNA: TGTGCCAGCAGCCCAGGGGGTGGCTCTGAAGCTTTCTTT.

This clone was detected only a few times. The chain has TRBV18 and TRBJ1-1; D might be TRBD1 (5 bases). The length of the CDR3 is 14 residues. Trimming stripped 3 bases from V and 4 bases from J, with 12 bases between. The germline V gene has CDR1 KGHSH and CDR2 LQKENI. CDR3 nucleotides: TGTGCCAGCTCACCGGGTTGGGGGGGCACTGAAGCTTTCTTT. This translates into CASSPGWGGTEAFF.

Written as DNA, the CDR3 is TGTGCCAGCTCACCCCGGGGGACAGGGGGACCTGCTAACTATGGCTACACCTTC. This encodes CASSPRGTGGPANYGYTF. The chain is built from TRBV18 and TRBJ1-2, with 11 bases identical to TRBD1. Per the germline V gene, CDR1 is KGHSH and CDR2 is LQKENI. The CDR3 spans 18 residues. V trimming: 3 bases; J trimming: 0 bases; junction bases outside the gene matches: 9.

The rearrangement joins TRBV4-2 to TRBJ1-4; maybe TRBD1 (6 bases). The V gene's germline CDR1 is LGHNA and CDR2 YNFKEQ. The V end was cut by 2 bases, the J end by 4 bases, with 11 bases between. The CDR3 consists of 15 residues. CDR3 loop: CASSQRDKSNEKLFF. The DNA of the CDR3 is TGTGCCAGCAGCCAAAGGGACAAAAGTAATGAAAAACTGTTTTTT.

This clone was counted between two and nine times. J is TRBJ1-5 and V is TRBV6-6, with a weak D call TRBD1 (6 bases). Germline V CDR1 and CDR2: MNHNY, SVGAGI (reference sequence). The CDR3 has 14 residues. The V end lost 4 bases, the J end lost 5 bases, and 12 bases lay between the germline ends. The CDR3 bases are TGTGCCAGCAGTTCGACAGGAGTCGATCAGCCCCAGCATTTT. As protein: CASSSTGVDQPQHF.

The rearrangement links TRBV21-1 to TRBJ2-3; the DNA was not compared with TRBD2, the D call given in the table. TRBV21-1 is given as a pseudogene. The CDR3 consists of 14 residues. The DNA for the CDR3 is TGTGCCAGCAGCACCCAGAGGGCGGGAGATACGCAGTATTTT. This sequence encodes CASSTQRAGDTQYF.